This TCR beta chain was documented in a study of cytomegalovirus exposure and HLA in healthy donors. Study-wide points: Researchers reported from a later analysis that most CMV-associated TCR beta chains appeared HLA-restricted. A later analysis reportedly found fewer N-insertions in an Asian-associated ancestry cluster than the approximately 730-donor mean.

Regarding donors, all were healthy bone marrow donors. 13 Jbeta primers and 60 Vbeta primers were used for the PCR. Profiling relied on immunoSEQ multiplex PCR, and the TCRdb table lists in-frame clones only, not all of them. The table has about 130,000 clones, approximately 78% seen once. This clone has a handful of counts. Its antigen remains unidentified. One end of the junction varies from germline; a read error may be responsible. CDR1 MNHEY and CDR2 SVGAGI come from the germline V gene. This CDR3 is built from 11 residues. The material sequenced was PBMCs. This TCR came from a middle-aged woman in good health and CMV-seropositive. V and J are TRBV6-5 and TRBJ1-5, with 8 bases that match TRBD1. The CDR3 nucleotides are TGTGCCAGCAGTTACCGGGACAGGACCTCTTTT. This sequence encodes CASSYRDRTSF.